Shown below are 21 T cell receptor beta chains from a single sample sequenced in a study of beta chain features in type 1 diabetes. These receptors have no identified antigens. General study results and limits: Shortening of TCRB CDR3s, moderate but significant, appeared in all four CD4+ subsets of Type 1 diabetes patients.

Sequencing targeted expressed TCRB transcripts, as all isolated RNA had been reverse transcribed. Profiled with immunoSEQ multiplex PCR; TCRdb holds only in-frame clones, not every one. The sample carries some 70,000 clones, roughly half recorded once. Sequences were obtained from central memory CD4+ T cells from blood. The receptor source for this set is a young man with type 1 diabetes.

The gene calls are TRBV5-4 and TRBJ2-1; 10 bases line up with TRBD2. CDR1 is SGHNT and CDR2 is YYREEE in the germline V gene (reference sequence). The V and J ends lost 4 bases and 5 bases, in that order; junction bases with no gene match: 12. The CDR3 is made up of 17 amino acids. Here the CDR3 DNA reads TGTGCCAGCAGCCAGCTAACAAGCGGGGGGGCGGACAATGAGCAGTTCTTC. Residues: CASSQLTSGGADNEQFF.

This clone showed up just a few times. The V gene is TRBV9, the J gene TRBJ2-3; D gene unclear. V was shortened by 0 bases and J by 6 bases, with 14 bases between the two germline ends. Looked up from germline, CDR1 is SGDLS and CDR2 is YYNGEE. CDR3 length equals 15 residues. The CDR3 sequence is CASSVAVQVGDTQYF. CDR3 sequence (DNA): TGTGCCAGCAGCGTAGCTGTTCAGGTTGGGGATACGCAGTATTTT.

The V and J genes are TRBV21-1 and TRBJ2-1; the D call of TRBD2 is as the table states it, not checked on the DNA. TRBV21-1 is assigned pseudogene status. CDR3 length equals 18 residues. CDR3 protein: CASKKGGGTSGSYNEQFF. The CDR3 nucleotides are TGTGCCAGCAAAAAAGGAGGTGGAACTAGCGGCTCCTACAATGAGCAGTTCTTC.

The chain has TRBV11-2 and TRBJ2-3, with 8 bases lining up with TRBD2. The CDR3 is made up of 15 amino acids. CDR1 is SGHAT and CDR2 is FQNNGV in the germline V gene. J was trimmed by 2 bases and V by 5 bases; bases with no gene match: 6. Here the CDR3 reads CASSVSGAFTDTQYF. In DNA, the CDR3 is TGTGCCAGCAGCGTTAGCGGGGCCTTCACAGATACGCAGTATTTT.

This rearrangement joins TRBV5-4 to TRBJ1-2; TRBD1 matches at 9 bases. CDR3 size: 14 residues. Losses at the gene ends were 4 bases for V and 5 bases for J; bases not matched to a gene: 6. The germline V gene has CDR1 SGHNT and CDR2 YYREEE (reference sequence). The CDR3 here is CASSSGQGSYGYTF. The CDR3, as DNA: TGTGCCAGCAGCAGCGGACAGGGGTCTTATGGCTACACCTTC.

This clone was picked up a small number of times. The chain carries TRBV28 and TRBJ1-2; D possibly corresponds to TRBD1 (5 bases). CDR1 is MDHEN and CDR2 is SYDVKM in the germline V gene. Deletions cut 6 bases from V and 7 bases from J, with 9 bases between. The CDR3 runs to 11 residues. The chain's CDR3 is CASSTGRGYTF. The CDR3 bases are TGTGCCAGCAGCACAGGCCGTGGCTACACCTTC.

This sequence joins TRBV5-6 and TRBJ1-2, with D possibly TRBD1 on 5 matching bases. The germline V gene has CDR1 SGHDT and CDR2 YYEEEE. V shed 5 bases and J shed 7 bases, with 18 bases lying between them. The CDR3 sequence is 14 residues long. The CDR3 DNA follows: TGTGCCAGCAGAACGGACGAGGGGAGGGGTGGCTACACCTTC. This encodes CASRTDEGRGGYTF.

This clone showed up just a few times. The chain links TRBV12-5 to TRBJ2-1, with 7 positions matching TRBD1. CDR3 length: 15 residues. The germline V gene encodes CDR1 LGHNT and CDR2 FRNRAP. Trimming at V came to 3 bases and at J to 2 bases, leaving 4 bases not matched to a gene. Here the CDR3 DNA reads TGTGCTAGTGGTTTTGGGGACAGAGCCTACAATGAGCAGTTCTTC. Its protein is CASGFGDRAYNEQFF.

This clone has more than one count but fewer than ten. This chain links TRBV25-1 with TRBJ2-7; 7 nucleotides line up with TRBD1. CDR3 length: 14 amino acids. Trimming took 4 bases from V and 2 from J; bases not matched to a gene: 5. Germline values: CDR1 MGHDK, CDR2 SYGVNS. The CDR3 DNA is TGTGCCAGCAGTGTAAACAGGGGCACCTACGAGCAGTACTTC. Protein product: CASSVNRGTYEQYF.

This sequence joins TRBV4-2 and TRBJ2-1; TRBD2 agrees at 10 bases. The CDR3 loop spans 16 amino acids. Germline lookup yields CDR1 LGHNA and CDR2 YNFKEQ. The V segment lost 5 bases and the J segment 4 bases; nucleotides outside the gene matches: 8. DNA for the CDR3: TGTGCCAGCAGCACCCAAGCGGGGGGGCTTTACAATGAGCAGTTCTTC. Amino acids: CASSTQAGGLYNEQFF.

V usage is TRBV29-1 and J usage is TRBJ2-7; the D gene is possibly TRBD1 (5 bases). Germline lookup yields CDR1 SQVTM and CDR2 ANQGSEA. The V end lost 3 bases, the J end lost 0 bases, and 9 bases lay between the germline ends. The CDR3 loop spans 13 amino acids. CDR3 region: CSVEAGPSYEQYF. The CDR3 nucleotides read TGCAGCGTTGAGGCAGGGCCCTCCTACGAGCAGTACTTC.

The chain uses TRBV5-5 and TRBJ1-2; 9 bases agree with TRBD1. CDR1 and CDR2 (germline): SGHKS, YYEKEE (reference sequence). The CDR3 is 15 amino acids. Losses at the gene ends were 2 bases for V and 4 bases for J; bases not matched to a gene: 6. The CDR3 nucleotides are TGTGCCAGCAGCTTCGGACAGGGGAGAGGCTATGGCTACACCTTC. Its translation is CASSFGQGRGYGYTF.

The chain carries TRBV5-1 and TRBJ1-5; 10 bases line up with TRBD1. Trimming took 4 bases from V and 3 from J; bases not matched to a gene: 4. The CDR3 runs to 15 residues. Germline-derived CDR1 and CDR2 are SGHRS and YFSETQ. As DNA, the CDR3 is TGCGCCAGCAGCGCCGGGACAGGGGTCAATCAGCCCCAGCATTTT. It yields the protein CASSAGTGVNQPQHF.

The chain combines TRBV27 with TRBJ1-1; TRBD1 matches 7 bases. The CDR3 runs 14 residues. The J segment lost 5 bases and the V segment lost 0 bases, leaving 3 bases of the junction unmatched. The germline V gene has CDR1 MNHEY and CDR2 SMNVEV (reference sequence). CDR3 sequence reads: CASSLSRGRTEAFF. In nucleotides, the CDR3 is TGTGCCAGCAGTTTATCCAGGGGGAGGACTGAAGCTTTCTTT.

The chain uses TRBV11-3 and TRBJ2-3; D is ambiguous. Trimming cost V 5 bases and J 2 bases, with 11 bases left between them. The germline V gene encodes CDR1 SGHNT and CDR2 YENEEA. The CDR3 is 14 residues long. CDR3 in amino acids: CASSPIATTDTQYF. CDR3 DNA: TGTGCCAGCAGCCCTATCGCCACCACAGATACGCAGTATTTT.

The chain couples TRBV19 to TRBJ2-1; TRBD2 agrees at 14 bases. The CDR3 is made up of 17 amino acids. V gave up 4 bases and J gave up 6 bases; unmatched junction bases: 8. CDR1 LNHDA and CDR2 SQIVND come from the germline V gene (reference sequence). As DNA, the CDR3 is TGTGCCAGTAGTACTATTAGGACTAGCGGGAGGCCCAATGAGCAGTTCTTC. This gives the protein CASSTIRTSGRPNEQFF.

The V gene is TRBV5-6, the J gene TRBJ2-4; TRBD1 is a possible D gene (6 bases). Trimming took 0 bases from V and 7 from J, leaving 17 bases between them. This CDR3 comprises 16 residues. Germline values: CDR1 SGHDT, CDR2 YYEEEE. The CDR3 is CASSLGGLDTRNIQYF. The CDR3 nucleotides are TGTGCCAGCAGCTTGGGGGGGCTGGACACTCGGAACATTCAGTACTTC.

The chain carries TRBV5-1 and TRBJ2-7; TRBD1 agrees at 7 bases. Germline lookup yields CDR1 SGHRS and CDR2 YFSETQ. The CDR3 extends over 15 amino acids. V gave up 0 bases and J gave up 5 bases; unmatched junction bases: 8. The CDR3 spells CASSLGQGTVHEQYF. Written as DNA, the CDR3 is TGCGCCAGCAGCTTGGGACAGGGTACTGTTCACGAGCAGTACTTC. The variable domain in full, with the rest retrieved from reference TRBV5-1 and TRBJ2-7, is KAGVTQTPRYLIKTRGQQVTLSCSPISGHRSVSWYQQTPGQGLQFLFEYFSETQRNKGNFPGRFSGRQFSNSRSEMNVSTLELGDSALYLCASSLGQGTVHEQYFGPGTRLTVT.

The chain joins TRBV5-1 to TRBJ1-4; weak D call: TRBD1 (6 bases). Germline CDR1 reads SGHRS; CDR2 reads YFSETQ. The V end lost 4 bases, the J end lost 0 bases, and 13 bases lay between the germline ends. The CDR3 totals 16 residues. CDR3 in DNA: TGCGCCAGCAGCACTGGACAGAGTGCAACTAATGAAAAACTGTTTTTT. This codes for CASSTGQSATNEKLFF. Based on the CDR3 plus reference TRBV5-1 and TRBJ1-4, the full variable domain is KAGVTQTPRYLIKTRGQQVTLSCSPISGHRSVSWYQQTPGQGLQFLFEYFSETQRNKGNFPGRFSGRQFSNSRSEMNVSTLELGDSALYLCASSTGQSATNEKLFFGSGTQLSVL.

This clone was observed a few times. J is TRBJ2-5 and V is TRBV2, with D possibly being TRBD2 (6 bases). This CDR3 is built from 16 residues. CDR1 is SNHLY and CDR2 is FYNNEI in the germline V gene. The ends were cut back, 0 bases at V and 4 bases at J, with 15 bases in the middle. The CDR3 is CASSEARAGSGETQYF. The CDR3 DNA follows: TGTGCCAGCAGTGAAGCGCGGGCGGGGTCCGGAGAGACCCAGTACTTC.

This clone has a handful of counts. V usage is TRBV5-1 and J usage is TRBJ2-7; 14 bases line up with TRBD2. V shed 7 bases, J shed 5 bases, and the junction held 8 bases outside the gene matches. The CDR3 loop spans 15 amino acids. The germline gives CDR1 SGHRS, CDR2 YFSETQ. The CDR3 DNA follows: TGCGCCAGCGCGGTGGGACTAGCGGGAGAGAACGAGCAGTACTTC. This gives the protein CASAVGLAGENEQYF. Using reference TRBV5-1 and TRBJ2-7 for the parts outside the CDR3, the full variable domain is KAGVTQTPRYLIKTRGQQVTLSCSPISGHRSVSWYQQTPGQGLQFLFEYFSETQRNKGNFPGRFSGRQFSNSRSEMNVSTLELGDSALYLCASAVGLAGENEQYFGPGTRLTVT.